This TCR beta chain originates from a study of T cells in Graves' hyperthyroidism and ophthalmopathy (dated by TCRdb to the late 2010s). Broadly, across the study: Peripheral blood samples were taken at initial diagnosis, before any treatment was given. TCR V-J signatures able to tell the groups apart were searched for in a discovery cohort of 100 or so patients, of whom approximately 40 had Graves' ophthalmopathy and about 55 had stable Graves' hyperthyroidism. Prospective prediction of ophthalmopathy was tested in an independent validation cohort of approximately 19 hyperthyroidism patients and 17 patients who later progressed to ophthalmopathy. The 100 or so discovery patients were randomly split 7:3 into training and test sets. The study also compared thyroid tissue and blood T-cell repertoires from five or six Graves' hyperthyroidism patients. After sampling, hyperthyroidism patients received methimazole starting at 30 mg daily, and ophthalmopathy patients received high-dose intravenous methylprednisolone. The paper describes TCR Vbeta CDR3 sequencing of 135 peripheral blood samples, made up of 40 to 45 ophthalmopathy patients, more than 70 hyperthyroidism patients and some 17 progressor patients.

In the ophthalmopathy patients, disease was moderately to severely active, with a Clinical Activity Score of 3 or more, a NOSPECS grade of 4 or more, and a duration of less than 3 months. The study excluded patients with uncontrolled infections, other autoimmune diseases, pregnancy or lactation. Diagnoses were established on the basis of clinical symptoms, serum thyroxine and TRAb, thyroid ultrasound, and orbital computed tomography. PBMCs were isolated from approximately 10 ml of fresh peripheral blood by Ficoll-Paque density gradient centrifugation. Total RNA was extracted with Trizol reagent, and quality was checked on an Agilent 2100 Bioanalyzer. About this clonotype: What this receptor recognizes is not known. Per-nucleotide qualities are absent, and no much larger clonotype sits a single base away.

General findings and caveats noted by the study authors: In validation, the model predicted progression to ophthalmopathy with about 71% sensitivity and roughly 72% specificity, a median of about 6.7 months before onset. Most expanded thyroid clonotypes (frequency above 0.001) were also detected in blood, a finding suggesting that blood repertoires may reflect thyroid immune responses. No statistical method was used to set the sample size in advance, and investigators knew the group allocation. A model built on a 13 V-J signature distinguished ophthalmopathy from stable hyperthyroidism, reaching around 88% sensitivity and around 81% specificity in cross-validation and 80%/75% in testing.

The CDR3 numbers 18 residues from cysteine through phenylalanine. The only DNA kept is the CDR3, 54 bases in frame from the first base. The germline ends are 22 bases apart after V is trimmed by 2 bases and J by 4 bases. CDR1 MNHNS and CDR2 SASEGT were looked up in the germline V gene. The TCR beta CDR3 regions were amplified from RNA transcripts. The TCR CDR3 was subjected to a first round of RT-PCR using the HTBI primer set and the Qiagen OneStep RT-PCR kit. Libraries were constructed in a second round of multiplex PCR, after which size selection and purification were carried out. The libraries were sequenced on an Illumina HiSeq2000 using paired-end 100 bp reads. The study's own analysis went as follows. Raw data were processed with SOAPnuke, discarding reads with adapters, uncalled bases, mean Phred below 15, or no exact constant-primer or identifier match. High-quality paired reads were merged with COPE v1.2.5, and unique nucleotide sequences were defined as clonotypes. MiTCR v1.1 was used to align clonotypes to the IMGT TRBV, TRBD and TRBJ reference segments. Analysis was restricted to V-J combinations with a frequency above 0.0001, which covered 99% to 99.2% of repertoires. A TCS score was defined as the ratio of F50 (clonal expansion) to E x V (chaos), with BLOSUM62-based TCRdist applied between CDR3 peptides within each V-J. Welch's t-statistics and random forest reduced fewer than 600 V-J features to about 12, which were used in a naive Bayes classifier (R e1071). TCRdb applied fastp at Q25 and MiXCR to the public reads, then kept only in-frame beta chains. Entries that share a CDR3 protein sequence are merged under the most common genes and DNA. The V and J calls here are based on TCRdb, not the publication. Across this sample there are a few hundred thousand distinct CDR3 sequences, with 12% to 15% seen only once. Roughly a fifth of the sample comes from the top ten.

The specimen sequenced was blood. The clonotype was recovered from a woman in her fifties or sixties with Graves' ophthalmopathy. This sequence uses TRBV6-1 and TRBJ2-3; a tentative D call is TRBD1 (5 bases match). In nucleotides, the sequence is TGTGCCAGCAGTGAAAGAAACAGGATCCTAAACCTCCCAGATACGCAGTATTTT. Its product reads: CASSERNRILNLPDTQYF.